One sample yielded the 18 T cell receptor beta chains listed below, sequenced in a study of cytomegalovirus exposure and HLA in healthy donors. Both 60 Vbeta primers and 13 Jbeta primers went into the PCR. The method was immunoSEQ multiplex PCR; TCRdb's version includes in-frame clones alone and lacks a portion of them. Altogether 150,000 or so clones are present, almost 80% being singletons, with the ten largest covering 1.3%. The sequencing input was PBMCs. These receptors were collected from a young man in good health and CMV-seronegative.

This clone has a handful of counts. V is TRBV6-5 and J is TRBJ2-7; 8 bases fit TRBD1. Per the germline V gene, CDR1 is MNHEY and CDR2 is SVGAGI. The CDR3 loop spans 14 amino acids. J gave up 3 bases and V 5 bases, and 6 bases lay outside the gene matches. The CDR3 here is CASSTNRGIYEQYF. CDR3 nucleotides: TGTGCCAGCAGTACCAACAGGGGGATCTACGAGCAGTACTTC.

The chain carries TRBV4-1 and TRBJ1-3, with D unclear. The CDR3 has 17 amino acids. V was shortened by 4 bases and J by 0 bases, with 16 bases between the two germline ends. In germline, CDR1 is MGHRA, CDR2 YSYEKL. In DNA form, the CDR3 reads TGCGCCAGCAGCCCCCATAGTTCAGGAAACTCTGGAAACACCATATATTTT. It encodes CASSPHSSGNSGNTIYF.

In DNA, the CDR3 is TGTGCCTGGAAAACATCGGGTGACAATCAGCCCCAGCATTTT. Protein: CAWKTSGDNQPQHF. The V gene is TRBV30, the J gene TRBJ1-5; D is undetermined. Deletions cut 4 bases from V and 3 bases from J, with 13 bases between. This CDR3 contains 14 residues. Germline CDR1 is GTSNPN and CDR2 is SVGIG (reference sequence).

This clone was picked up a small number of times. The rearrangement uses TRBV7-4 and TRBJ1-1; TRBD1 agrees at 7 bases. The V gene end was trimmed by 1 base and the J gene end by 1 base; junction bases not matched to a gene: 12. Germline V gene data show CDR1 as SGHVT and CDR2 as SQSDAQ. The CDR3 contains 18 residues. In DNA form, the CDR3 reads TGTGCCAGCAGCTTAGACCCGCCAGTCAGGGGGGCGAACACTGAAGCTTTCTTT. This gives the protein CASSLDPPVRGANTEAFF.

This clone was picked up a small number of times. V and J are TRBV4-1 and TRBJ2-1, with 9 positions matching TRBD1. The CDR3 consists of 16 residues. Germline V lookup: CDR1 MGHRA, CDR2 YSYEKL. The V and J ends lost 4 bases and 7 bases, in that order; junction bases with no gene match: 11. CDR3 nucleotides: TGCGCCAGCAGCCGACAACAGGGGGCGTTTGAAAATGAGCAGTTCTTC. Translation gives CASSRQQGAFENEQFF.

The J gene is TRBJ1-2, the V gene TRBV21-1; the table's D call, TRBD1, was not checked against the DNA. TRBV21-1 is a recognized pseudogene. This CDR3 is built from 17 residues. CDR3 protein: CASSAFPRDRVNYGYTF. The CDR3 nucleotides read TGTGCCAGCAGCGCCTTTCCCCGGGACAGGGTTAACTATGGCTACACCTTC.

Comment on this clone: Other DNA sequences within the sample encode an identical CDR3. The chain combines TRBV30 with TRBJ2-1; D is perhaps TRBD2 (5 bases). V was pared by 1 base and J by 6 bases, with 7 bases between. The CDR3 is 12 residues long. Germline assignment: CDR1 GTSNPN and CDR2 SVGIG (reference sequence). The CDR3 DNA sequence: TGTGCCTGGAGTGCCCGGGGCAATGAGCAGTTCTTC. Amino acids: CAWSARGNEQFF.

V is TRBV19 and J is TRBJ2-1; 7 nucleotides match TRBD1. The CDR3 covers 14 residues. Germline V lookup: CDR1 LNHDA, CDR2 SQIVND (reference sequence). The V gene end was trimmed by 6 bases and the J gene end by 5 bases; junction bases not matched to a gene: 7. CDR3 coding DNA: TGTGCCAGTAGCCCGACAGGGTACCACAATGAGCAGTTCTTC. It translates to CASSPTGYHNEQFF.

The J gene is TRBJ2-7, the V gene TRBV30, with a tentative D call TRBD1 (6 bases). The CDR3 consists of 15 residues. Looked up from germline, CDR1 is GTSNPN and CDR2 is SVGIG (reference sequence). Between the trimmed V and J ends, which lost 1 base and 1 base, there was a span of 14 bases. As DNA, the CDR3 is TGTGCCTGGAGTGAAAAGGACAGATTTTCCTACGAGCAGTACTTC. It encodes CAWSEKDRFSYEQYF.

The J gene is TRBJ1-2, the V gene TRBV6-5; D gene unclear. Trimming removed 2 bases at V and 1 base at J, with 8 bases between. The CDR3 totals 14 residues. The germline gives CDR1 MNHEY, CDR2 SVGAGI. The CDR3 DNA reads as TGTGCCAGCAGTTACGGAGGCAGTAACTATGGCTACACCTTC. Protein: CASSYGGSNYGYTF.

V gene TRBV7-9 combines with J gene TRBJ2-7; D is unresolved. Trimming pared 6 bases from V and 4 bases from J, leaving 7 bases between. Germline V gene data show CDR1 as SEHNR and CDR2 as FQNEAQ (reference sequence). This CDR3 spans 11 amino acids. CDR3 nucleotides: TGTGCCAGCAGTCAGCGATACGAGCAGTACTTC. Protein: CASSQRYEQYF.

V and J are TRBV28 and TRBJ1-5, with 9 bases lining up with TRBD1. Germline V gives CDR1 MDHEN, CDR2 SYDVKM. V shed 5 bases and J 0 bases; nucleotides not matched to a gene: 8. The CDR3 has 17 amino acids. CDR3 DNA: TGTGCCAGCAGTCTCGACAGGGGGAGCGATAGCAATCAGCCCCAGCATTTT. Translating gives CASSLDRGSDSNQPQHF. The full variable domain, in which reference TRBV28 and TRBJ1-5 provide the parts outside the CDR3, is DVKVTQSSRYLVKRTGEKVFLECVQDMDHENMFWYRQDPGLGLRLIYFSYDVKMKEKGDIPEGYSVSREKKERFSLILESASTNQTSMYLCASSLDRGSDSNQPQHFGDGTRLSIL.

This clone was counted a few times. The chain combines TRBV7-2 with TRBJ2-1; 9 bases are shared with TRBD2. V lost 3 bases to trimming and J lost 7 bases; unmatched junction nucleotides: 10. Germline CDR1 SGHTA, CDR2 FQGNSA. This CDR3 comprises 16 residues. CDR3 nucleotide sequence: TGTGCCAGCAGCTTGGTAGGGGGGACTAGCTATAATGAGCAGTTCTTC. Translation: CASSLVGGTSYNEQFF.

The chain uses TRBV5-4 and TRBJ2-7, with 7 positions matching TRBD1. The V gene's germline CDR1 is SGHNT and CDR2 YYREEE (reference sequence). With 0 bases clipped from V and 0 bases from J, the junction kept 3 bases outside the gene matches. The CDR3 sequence is 15 residues long. The CDR3: CASSLEGAPSYEQYF. In DNA form, the CDR3 reads TGTGCCAGCAGCTTGGAGGGGGCTCCCTCCTACGAGCAGTACTTC.

V and J are TRBV7-8 and TRBJ2-2, with 7 nucleotides matching TRBD2. The germline CDR1 and CDR2 sequences are SGHVS and FQNEAQ. V trimming: 5 bases; J trimming: 6 bases; junction bases outside the gene matches: 15. CDR3 size: 17 residues. The CDR3, as DNA: TGTGCCAGCAGCCCTTCCTGGGGGGAGGGCCGGTCCGGGGAGCTGTTTTTT. Protein sequence: CASSPSWGEGRSGELFF.

The chain links TRBV5-4 to TRBJ1-2; 7 bases are a match to TRBD1. The germline gives CDR1 SGHNT, CDR2 YYREEE (reference sequence). The CDR3 is 14 amino acids. V shed 3 bases and J 5 bases; nucleotides not matched to a gene: 7. CDR3: CASSYGTDKYGYTF. The CDR3, as DNA: TGTGCCAGCAGCTACGGGACAGACAAATATGGCTACACCTTC.

The V gene is TRBV7-6, the J gene TRBJ1-1; TRBD1 agrees at 7 bases. Germline lookup yields CDR1 SGHVS and CDR2 FNYEAQ. The CDR3 is 17 residues long. V trimming: 5 bases; J trimming: 0 bases; junction bases outside the gene matches: 12. The DNA for the CDR3 is TGTGCCAGCAGCCGAAGTCCCGGGACAGAGATGAACACTGAAGCTTTCTTT. The encoded protein is CASSRSPGTEMNTEAFF.

The genes are TRBV19 and TRBJ1-6, with 7 bases identical to TRBD1. V shed 0 bases, J shed 7 bases, and the junction held 0 bases outside the gene matches. Germline V gene sequence: CDR1 LNHDA, CDR2 SQIVND (reference sequence). This CDR3 spans 14 amino acids. CDR3 in amino acids: CASSIEQGNSPLHF. Written as DNA, the CDR3 is TGTGCCAGTAGTATAGAACAGGGGAATTCACCCCTCCACTTT. The whole variable domain, remainder taken from reference TRBV19 and TRBJ1-6, is DGGITQSPKYLFRKEGQNVTLSCEQNLNHDAMYWYRQDPGQGLRLIYYSQIVNDFQKGDIAEGYSVSREKKESFPLTVTSAQKNPTAFYLCASSIEQGNSPLHFGNGTRLTVT.